This T cell receptor (beta chain) derives from a study of shared clonotypes between healthy human individuals. With 4 bases removed from V and 3 bases from J, the gap between germline ends came to 13 bases. Germline values: CDR1 MGHRA, CDR2 YSYEKL. This CDR3 has 15 residues. Overall study results and limits: Generation probabilities were higher for clonotypes shared across all four sorted-subset donors than for unshared ones. Rarefaction exposed incomplete sorted-subset sequencing despite large depth. Naive CD4 clonotype sharing across a few donors was approximately 5%.

On this clone itself: Its antigen is undetermined.

Repertoires were generated with immunoSEQ multiplex PCR, while TCRdb's copy carries only in-frame clones and drops some. The sample shows more than 2 million clones, less than 95% of them seen only once. Naive CD8 populations comprised CD45RO-negative cells positively selected for CCR7, excluding terminally differentiated effector memory CD45RA+ cells. The receptor comes from a man aged 18 to 29 in good health. This sequence joins TRBV4-1 and TRBJ1-5; no clear D gene. Sequencing used naive CD8+ T cells sorted from blood. This chain's CDR3 is CASSPRLDLNQPQHF. The CDR3 DNA follows: TGCGCCAGCAGCCCTCGACTTGACCTCAATCAGCCCCAGCATTTT.